These 12 T cell receptor beta chains originate from one sample sequenced in a study of T cells in Graves' hyperthyroidism and ophthalmopathy. Amplified TCR beta CDR3 regions derived from RNA transcripts. An initial round of RT-PCR targeting the TCR CDR3 relied on the HTBI primer set. TCRdb re-analysed the multiplex PCR reads in MiXCR, keeping a single row per CDR3 protein. The sample holds 500,000 to 600,000 distinct CDR3 sequences, about 46% seen once. The sample consisted of peripheral blood or thyroid tissue (not recorded which). These TCRs come from an adult woman with Graves' disease, either hyperthyroidism or ophthalmopathy (not recorded which).

This clonotype came up many times. The chain is built from TRBV2 and TRBJ2-5, with D perhaps matching TRBD1 (5 bases). Germline V gives CDR1 SNHLY, CDR2 FYNNEI. Trimming stripped 7 bases from V and 2 bases from J, with 20 bases between. The CDR3 consists of 16 residues. DNA for the CDR3: TGTGCCAGCACCAGGGCCCCCACGGCAGGGCAAGAGACCCAGTACTTC. As protein: CASTRAPTAGQETQYF.

The CDR3 protein is CSVSHSYEQYF. In DNA, the CDR3 is TGCAGCGTGAGTCACTCCTACGAGCAGTACTTC. The gene calls are TRBV29-1 and TRBJ2-7; no firm D call. Trimming cost V 6 bases and J 0 bases, with 6 bases left between them. Germline V gene lookup returns CDR1 SQVTM and CDR2 ANQGSEA. The CDR3 is 11 residues long.

This clonotype was observed a few times. This chain joins TRBV28 and TRBJ1-3; TRBD1 agrees at 9 bases. J lost 2 bases, V lost 5 bases, and 4 bases had no gene match. The germline CDR1 and CDR2 sequences are MDHEN and SYDVKM. This CDR3 spans 15 amino acids. In DNA form, the CDR3 reads TGTGCCAGCAGTGGACAGGGGAGCCCTGGAAACACCATATATTTT. Residues: CASSGQGSPGNTIYF. Filled out from reference TRBV28 and TRBJ1-3, the complete variable domain reads DVKVTQSSRYLVKRTGEKVFLECVQDMDHENMFWYRQDPGLGLRLIYFSYDVKMKEKGDIPEGYSVSREKKERFSLILESASTNQTSMYLCASSGQGSPGNTIYFGEGSWLTVV.

This clonotype was detected ten times or more. In DNA, the CDR3 is TGTGCCAGCAGCTTAGTTTCGGCACAGTTCTCTGGAAACACCATATATTTT. The encoded protein is CASSLVSAQFSGNTIYF. This chain links TRBV7-8 with TRBJ1-3; D uncertain. Germline assignment: CDR1 SGHVS and CDR2 FQNEAQ. Trimming left V 1 base short and J 0 bases short, with 13 bases between. CDR3 size: 17 residues.

This chain joins TRBV14 and TRBJ2-7; D remains unclear. The CDR3 extends over 14 amino acids. CDR1 and CDR2 from the germline V gene are SGHDN and FVKESK. The germline V and J ends were trimmed by 4 bases and 7 bases, with 17 bases remaining between them. The CDR3 reads CASSPHGSLAEQYF. As DNA, the CDR3 is TGTGCCAGCAGCCCACACGGGTCCCTTGCTGAGCAGTACTTC.

In its sample, this clonotype was seen a few times. The gene calls are TRBV10-3 and TRBJ1-4; no clear D gene. The CDR3 consists of 12 residues. The germline V gene has CDR1 ENHRY and CDR2 SYGVKD. V was clipped by 5 bases and J by 8 bases, with 9 bases between them. The DNA for the CDR3 is TGTGCCATCAGTTGGACCGGCGAAAAACTGTTTTTT. Translated, it gives CAISWTGEKLFF.

V is TRBV29-1 and J is TRBJ1-2; D gene unclear. The V gene lost 4 bases and the J gene lost 5 bases, with 8 bases spanning the gap. The CDR3 consists of 11 residues. The germline CDR1 and CDR2 sequences are SQVTM and ANQGSEA. The CDR3 region is CSVVSDYGYTF. In DNA, the CDR3 is TGCAGCGTTGTTTCGGATTATGGCTACACCTTC.

V usage is TRBV12-3 or TRBV12-4 and J usage is TRBJ1-1; D is undetermined. The CDR3 loop spans 12 amino acids. V lost 5 bases and J 8 bases, leaving 12 bases between the germline ends. CDR3 loop: CASSLMGREAFF. The CDR3 nucleotides read TGTGCCAGCAGTCTGATGGGGAGAGAAGCTTTCTTT.

This clonotype was counted a single time. This rearrangement joins TRBV29-1 to TRBJ1-2; D might be TRBD1 (5 bases). Trimming stripped 5 bases from V and 6 bases from J, with 10 bases between. The CDR3 extends over 11 amino acids. Germline lookup yields CDR1 SQVTM and CDR2 ANQGSEA. The CDR3 DNA sequence: TGCAGCGTTCCCGGAGGGGATGGCTACACCTTC. This codes for CSVPGGDGYTF.

This clonotype was counted ten times or more. The V and J genes are TRBV29-1 and TRBJ1-2; perhaps TRBD1 as D (6 bases). This CDR3 contains 12 residues. CDR1 and CDR2 (germline): SQVTM, ANQGSEA. Trimming pared 4 bases from V and 6 bases from J, leaving 12 bases between. The CDR3 coding sequence is TGCAGCGTTGGAATGGGGGCGGATGGCTACACCTTC. Protein product: CSVGMGADGYTF. The full variable domain, rest sourced from reference TRBV29-1 and TRBJ1-2, is SAVISQKPSRDICQRGTSLTIQCQVDSQVTMMFWYRQQPGQSLTLIATANQGSEATYESGFVIDKFPISRPNLTFSTLTVSNMSPEDSSIYLCSVGMGADGYTFGSGTRLTVV.

The genes are TRBV10-3 and TRBJ2-7; TRBD2 matches 10 bases. The trim removed 11 bases at V and 0 bases at J, leaving 4 bases unmatched. In germline, CDR1 is ENHRY, CDR2 SYGVKD. The CDR3 consists of 13 residues. CDR3 DNA: TGTGCCGCCTCTAGCGGGAGCTCCTACGAGCAGTACTTC. The encoded protein is CAASSGSSYEQYF.

V and J are TRBV5-1 and TRBJ1-2; D not resolved. In germline, CDR1 is SGHRS, CDR2 YFSETQ. This CDR3 is 11 amino acids long. The V end lost 4 bases, the J end lost 9 bases, and 10 bases lay between the germline ends. The CDR3 DNA is TGCGCCAGCAGCCTGGATAACCGCTACACCTTC. This translates into CASSLDNRYTF.